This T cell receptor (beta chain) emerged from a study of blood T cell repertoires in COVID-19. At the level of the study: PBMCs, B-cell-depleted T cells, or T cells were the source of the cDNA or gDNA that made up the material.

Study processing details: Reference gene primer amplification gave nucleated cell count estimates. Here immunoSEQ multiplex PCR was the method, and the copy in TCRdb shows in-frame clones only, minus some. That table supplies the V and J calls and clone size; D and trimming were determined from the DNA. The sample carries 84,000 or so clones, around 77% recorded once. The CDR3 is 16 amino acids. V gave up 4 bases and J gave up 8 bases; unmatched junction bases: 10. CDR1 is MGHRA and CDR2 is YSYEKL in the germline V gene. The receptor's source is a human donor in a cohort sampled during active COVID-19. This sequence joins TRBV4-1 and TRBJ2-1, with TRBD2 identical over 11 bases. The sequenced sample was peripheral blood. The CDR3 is CASSLRTSGGSHEQFF. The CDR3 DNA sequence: TGCGCCAGCAGCCTAAGAACTAGCGGGGGCTCTCATGAGCAGTTCTTC.